Each of the 4 T cell receptor beta chains below was sequenced from the same sample in a study of early T cells in non-severe SARS-CoV-2 infection. TCRdb ran MiXCR on the 5' RACE reads and lists one entry per CDR3 protein. The table has about 66,000 distinct CDR3 sequences, around 8.7% seen once. Sequenced sample: whole blood. These receptor sequences come from an adult who was a healthcare worker with PCR-confirmed SARS-CoV-2 infection or an uninfected control (not recorded which).

The sample holds many counts of this clonotype. This rearrangement joins TRBV12-3 or TRBV12-4 to TRBJ1-5; no clear D. V was trimmed by 5 bases and J by 3 bases, leaving 17 bases between them. The CDR3 contains 16 residues. The CDR3 spells CASSPSPITFNQPQHF. The DNA of the CDR3 is TGTGCCAGCAGTCCCTCCCCGATTACTTTCAATCAGCCCCAGCATTTT.

This clonotype was detected ten times or more. The V call is TRBV6-1, the J call TRBJ2-2; no firm D call. The V end lost 2 bases, the J end lost 4 bases, and 8 bases lay between the germline ends. The CDR3 extends over 14 amino acids. From germline, CDR1 is MNHNS and CDR2 SASEGT. The CDR3 is CASSESTTTGELFF. CDR3 DNA sequence: TGTGCCAGCAGTGAATCTACCACCACCGGGGAGCTGTTTTTT.

The rearrangement uses TRBV3-1 and TRBJ2-5; 8 bases line up with TRBD2. Germline values: CDR1 LGHDT, CDR2 YNNKEL (reference sequence). CDR3 length equals 18 residues. V shed 0 bases, J shed 5 bases, and the junction held 14 bases outside the gene matches. The DNA for the CDR3 is TGTGCCAGCAGCCAAGATCGAGGTACTAGCGGAGTCCTGGAGACCCAGTACTTC. This encodes CASSQDRGTSGVLETQYF.

This clonotype was picked up one time. It may be a read error: a sequence one base away is much more abundant. DNA for the CDR3: TGTGCCTGTAGTGACAGCCTGTCCCGAGAGACCCAGTACTTC. Protein: CACSDSLSRETQYF. The chain recombines TRBV19 with TRBJ2-5; D is possibly TRBD1 (5 bases). This CDR3 contains 14 residues. CDR1 is LNHDA and CDR2 is SQIVND in the germline V gene (reference sequence).